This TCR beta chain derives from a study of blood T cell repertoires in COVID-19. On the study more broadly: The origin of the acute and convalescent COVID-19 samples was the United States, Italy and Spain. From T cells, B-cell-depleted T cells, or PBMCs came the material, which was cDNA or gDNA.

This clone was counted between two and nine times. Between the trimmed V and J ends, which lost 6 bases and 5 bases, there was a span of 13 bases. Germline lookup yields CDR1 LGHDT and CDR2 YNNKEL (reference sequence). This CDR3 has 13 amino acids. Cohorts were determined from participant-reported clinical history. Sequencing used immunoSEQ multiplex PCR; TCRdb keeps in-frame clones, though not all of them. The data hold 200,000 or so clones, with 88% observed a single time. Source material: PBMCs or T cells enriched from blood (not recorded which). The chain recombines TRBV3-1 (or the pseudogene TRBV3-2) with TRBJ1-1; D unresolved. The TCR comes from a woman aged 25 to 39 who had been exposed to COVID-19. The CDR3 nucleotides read TGTGCCAGCAGTCGAACCGGGGTTACTGAAGCTTTCTTT. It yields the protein CASSRTGVTEAFF.